Below, one TCR beta chain is given with its context. Its specificity is unknown. This sample stems from a study of sequential checkpoint blockade in melanoma. Study context: Arm A got nivolumab then ipilimumab; arm B the reverse, 1:1. TCRbeta immunosequencing was performed on DNA from around 96 pretreatment melanoma tumor samples. Study-wide findings and caveats: In arm A, pretreatment tumor clonality was associated with response.

The sample's treatment: randomized to nivolumab then ipilimumab (arm A) or the reverse (arm B). Deletions cut 8 bases from V and 0 bases from J, with 16 bases between. Germline CDR1 and CDR2: SNHLY and FYNNEI. This CDR3 region has 15 residues. The table came from immunoSEQ multiplex PCR; TCRdb's copy has only in-frame clones and leaves some out. The profile shows about 13,000 clones, 27% of them singletons. The TCR comes from a human donor with melanoma. Source: tumor tissue (inferred from file names), taken from a patient given nivolumab and ipilimumab in sequence. The chain recombines TRBV2 with TRBJ1-2, with D hard to call. In DNA form, the CDR3 reads TGTGCCAGCGCTTTGGAGGTTAGAGCTAACTATGGCTACACCTTC. Translation: CASALEVRANYGYTF. Together with reference TRBV2 and TRBJ1-2, the CDR3 gives the full variable domain: EPEVTQTPSHQVTQMGQEVILRCVPISNHLYFYWYRQILGQKVEFLVSFYNNEISEKSEIFDDQFSVERPDGSNFTLKIRSTKLEDSAMYFCASALEVRANYGYTFGSGTRLTVV.